This entry lists 31 T cell receptor beta chains sequenced from one sample in a study of cytomegalovirus exposure and HLA in healthy donors. The study ran its PCR with 60 Vbeta and 13 Jbeta primers. Method: immunoSEQ multiplex PCR; TCRdb's copy keeps in-frame clones and lacks some. The table includes 150,000 to 200,000 clones, 77% detected once. Input material: PBMCs. Receptors originate from a woman aged 30 to 39 in good health and CMV-seronegative.

The rearrangement joins TRBV6-1 to TRBJ1-2, with 8 bases fitting TRBD1. The trim removed 3 bases at V and 7 bases at J, leaving 7 bases unmatched. Germline assignment: CDR1 MNHNS and CDR2 SASEGT. The CDR3 extends over 14 amino acids. The CDR3 loop reads CASSERQGFGGYTF. Here the CDR3 DNA reads TGTGCCAGCAGTGAGAGACAGGGGTTCGGTGGCTACACCTTC.

This chain joins TRBV2 and TRBJ2-3, with 9 nucleotides matching TRBD1. The J segment lost 4 bases and the V segment lost 7 bases, leaving 3 bases of the junction unmatched. CDR1 and CDR2 from the germline V gene are SNHLY and FYNNEI. The CDR3 has 13 residues. The CDR3 region is CASKTGGPDTQYF. The DNA for the CDR3 is TGTGCCAGCAAAACAGGGGGCCCAGATACGCAGTATTTT.

The chain employs TRBV19 and TRBJ2-1, with D perhaps matching TRBD2 (5 bases). This CDR3 comprises 14 residues. Germline lookup yields CDR1 LNHDA and CDR2 SQIVND (reference sequence). V shed 6 bases and J shed 3 bases, with 12 bases lying between them. CDR3 in amino acids: CASSLVSGYNEQFF. The CDR3 nucleotides read TGTGCCAGTAGCCTGGTCAGCGGCTACAATGAGCAGTTCTTC.

The chain carries TRBV5-1 and TRBJ2-3, with 10 nucleotides matching TRBD1. V lost 3 bases and J lost 0; bases outside the gene matches: 4. Germline CDR1 and CDR2: SGHRS and YFSETQ. The CDR3 runs to 16 residues. DNA of the CDR3: TGCGCCAGCAGCTCACCGGGACAGGGGAGCACAGATACGCAGTATTTT. Protein: CASSSPGQGSTDTQYF.

This clone turned up a few times. V usage is TRBV11-2 and J usage is TRBJ2-3, with 7 bases that match TRBD2. This CDR3 spans 16 amino acids. V gave up 1 base and J gave up 2 bases; unmatched junction bases: 6. The germline V gene has CDR1 SGHAT and CDR2 FQNNGV. In DNA, the CDR3 is TGTGCCAGCAGCTTAGCAGGGACTATCATCACAGATACGCAGTATTTT. It yields the protein CASSLAGTIITDTQYF. Variable domain in full (rest from reference TRBV11-2 and TRBJ2-3): EAGVAQSPRYKIIEKRQSVAFWCNPISGHATLYWYQQILGQGPKLLIQFQNNGVVDDSQLPKDRFSAERLKGVDSTLKIQPAKLEDSAVYLCASSLAGTIITDTQYFGPGTRLTVL.

The sample holds one count of this clone. The chain has TRBV5-6 and TRBJ1-1; D perhaps matches TRBD1 (5 bases). V was clipped by 4 bases and J by 3 bases, with 13 bases between them. This CDR3 comprises 14 residues. Germline V gives CDR1 SGHDT, CDR2 YYEEEE. The CDR3 region is CASSNRETDTEAFF. In nucleotides, the CDR3 is TGTGCCAGCAGCAATCGCGAGACAGACACTGAAGCTTTCTTT.

The chain carries TRBV5-1 and TRBJ1-3; D might be TRBD1 (6 bases). CDR3 length equals 16 residues. Germline CDR1 and CDR2: SGHRS and YFSETQ. V was trimmed by 2 bases and J by 3 bases, leaving 15 bases between them. The CDR3: CASSFNTGTFGNTIYF. The CDR3, as DNA: TGCGCCAGCAGCTTTAATACCGGGACATTTGGAAACACCATATATTTT.

The chain recombines TRBV7-2 with TRBJ1-5, with D uncertain. This CDR3 has 13 residues. Trimming cost V 5 bases and J 5 bases, with 10 bases left between them. CDR1 is SGHTA, CDR2 FQGNSA, per germline. The CDR3 loop reads CASSPDGDQPQHF. The CDR3 DNA sequence: TGTGCCAGCAGCCCGGACGGGGATCAGCCCCAGCATTTT.

V and J are TRBV30 and TRBJ2-4, with TRBD1 matching 9 bases. The CDR3 spans 12 residues. Germline V gene lookup returns CDR1 GTSNPN and CDR2 SVGIG (reference sequence). Trimming took 5 bases from V and 4 from J; bases not matched to a gene: 0. The CDR3 nucleotides read TGTGCCTGGGGACAGGGGAAAAACATTCAGTACTTC. Residues: CAWGQGKNIQYF.

The chain couples TRBV27 to TRBJ2-4, with 8 bases aligning to TRBD1. Trimming at V came to 8 bases and at J to 1 base, leaving 4 bases not matched to a gene. Germline-derived CDR1 and CDR2 are MNHEY and SMNVEV (reference sequence). The CDR3 extends over 14 amino acids. In nucleotides, the CDR3 is TGTGCCAGCGGACAGGGCAGGGCCAAAAACATTCAGTACTTC. Protein product: CASGQGRAKNIQYF.

Regarding this clone: Relative to the germline gene, one junction end is altered; a read error may explain this. The chain is built from TRBV25-1 and TRBJ1-3; D is unclear. The CDR3 covers 13 residues. Per the germline V gene, CDR1 is MGHDK and CDR2 is SYGVNS. The CDR3 DNA reads as TGTGCCAGCAGTGAAACTATAGGAAGCACCATATATTTT. This encodes CASSETIGSTIYF. Looking up the rest from reference TRBV25-1 and TRBJ1-3 gives the full variable domain: EADIYQTPRYLVIGTGKKITLECSQTMGHDKMYWYQQDPGMELHLIHYSYGVNSTEKGDLSSESTVSRIRTEHFPLTLESARPSHTSQYLCASSETIGSTIYFGEGSWLTVV.

This clone occurred a few times. This rearrangement joins TRBV2 to TRBJ1-4; TRBD1 aligns across 8 bases. CDR3 size: 19 residues. The ends lost 7 bases at V and 8 bases at J; junction bases unmatched: 24. CDR1 and CDR2 from the germline V gene are SNHLY and FYNNEI. The CDR3 loop reads CASTKGVGRGRESSEKLFF. As DNA, the CDR3 is TGTGCCAGCACAAAAGGGGTAGGCAGGGGGCGCGAGTCTTCGGAAAAACTGTTTTTT.

CDR3 in amino acids: CASGLDRNTEAFF. The CDR3 DNA is TGTGCCAGTGGGTTGGACAGGAACACTGAAGCTTTCTTT. The chain links TRBV7-8 to TRBJ1-1, with D possibly TRBD1 on 6 matching bases. V lost 9 bases, J lost 1 base, and 12 bases lay in between. Germline loops: CDR1 SGHVS, CDR2 FQNEAQ. The CDR3 extends over 13 amino acids.

The chain couples TRBV18 to TRBJ1-2; TRBD1 is a possible D gene (5 bases). Between the trimmed V and J ends, which lost 2 bases and 4 bases, there was a span of 14 bases. This CDR3 comprises 15 residues. Germline V gene lookup returns CDR1 KGHSH and CDR2 LQKENI. The CDR3 spells CASSPFEGLGYGYTF. The CDR3 DNA reads as TGTGCCAGCTCACCATTCGAGGGACTTGGCTATGGCTACACCTTC.

This clone was seen only once. This chain connects TRBV5-1 to TRBJ1-2, with TRBD1 matching over 7 bases. The CDR3 consists of 14 residues. With 0 bases clipped from V and 4 bases from J, the junction kept 3 bases outside the gene matches. Per the germline V gene, CDR1 is SGHRS and CDR2 is YFSETQ. The CDR3 nucleotides read TGCGCCAGCAGCTTGGGACAGGGAACCTATGGCTACACCTTC. It is translated as CASSLGQGTYGYTF.

The J gene is TRBJ1-2, the V gene TRBV25-1; 10 bases map to TRBD1. From germline, CDR1 is MGHDK and CDR2 SYGVNS. J lost 4 bases, V lost 6 bases, and 8 bases had no gene match. CDR3 length: 15 residues. CDR3 region: CASSGPGQGFYGYTF. In DNA form, the CDR3 reads TGTGCCAGCAGCGGGCCGGGACAGGGGTTCTATGGCTACACCTTC.

This clone was counted only a few times. This rearrangement joins TRBV4-1 to TRBJ2-3; weak D call: TRBD2 (6 bases). The germline gives CDR1 MGHRA, CDR2 YSYEKL. Trimming pared 4 bases from V and 1 base from J, leaving 9 bases between. The CDR3 runs to 14 residues. For the CDR3, the DNA is TGCGCCAGCAGCCCGGGACTGGGCACAGATACGCAGTATTTT. It encodes CASSPGLGTDTQYF.

The V and J genes are TRBV15 and TRBJ2-1, with a tentative D call TRBD1 (6 bases). Germline CDR1 and CDR2: LNHNV and YYDKDF (reference sequence). Trimming shortened V by 5 bases and J by 5 bases, and 13 bases separated the two germline ends. The length of the CDR3 is 14 residues. The CDR3 DNA is TGTGCCACCAGCGCGCCTACAGGGAACAATGAGCAGTTCTTC. It codes for CATSAPTGNNEQFF.

The chain combines TRBV9 with TRBJ2-7; the D gene is possibly TRBD2 (5 bases). CDR1 is SGDLS, CDR2 YYNGEE, per germline. The CDR3 sequence is 13 residues long. V lost 0 bases and J lost 6, with 10 bases in between. The CDR3 spells CASSVGRGSEQYF. CDR3 DNA sequence: TGTGCCAGCAGCGTAGGTAGAGGGTCCGAGCAGTACTTC.

This sequence joins TRBV5-1 and TRBJ1-2; possible D gene TRBD1, 5 bases. The CDR3 sequence is 17 residues long. The V and J ends lost 0 bases and 4 bases respectively, with 19 bases between them. Germline V CDR1 and CDR2: SGHRS, YFSETQ. The CDR3 nucleotides are TGCGCCAGCAGCTTGGCTTCCGGGGGAACGAAGGTCTATGGCTACACCTTC. Translation gives CASSLASGGTKVYGYTF.

The chain is built from TRBV5-4 and TRBJ1-4; TRBD1 is a possible D gene (5 bases). The CDR3 is 15 amino acids. V was pared by 1 base and J by 5 bases, with 12 bases between. In germline, CDR1 is SGHNT, CDR2 YYREEE (reference sequence). The CDR3 bases are TGTGCCAGCAGCTTGAATCAGGGAACGAATGAAAAACTGTTTTTT. Encoded protein: CASSLNQGTNEKLFF.

This rearrangement joins TRBV11-1 to TRBJ1-2, with 7 bases identical to TRBD1. V was clipped by 4 bases and J by 4 bases; unmatched bases: 0. This CDR3 spans 12 amino acids. CDR1 and CDR2 (germline): SGHAT, FQDESV (reference sequence). Here the CDR3 reads CASSSGGYGYTF. CDR3 sequence (DNA): TGTGCCAGCAGCTCAGGGGGCTATGGCTACACCTTC.

The chain uses TRBV27 and TRBJ2-7; 11 bases line up with TRBD2. This CDR3 spans 17 amino acids. CDR1 and CDR2 (germline): MNHEY, SMNVEV (reference sequence). The ends lost 3 bases at V and 6 bases at J; junction bases unmatched: 13. The CDR3 spells CASSFHGTSGFGVEQYF. The CDR3 DNA reads TGTGCCAGCAGTTTTCACGGGACTAGCGGTTTCGGGGTCGAGCAGTACTTC.

This rearrangement joins TRBV5-1 to TRBJ2-1; the D gene is possibly TRBD2 (5 bases). V lost 4 bases to trimming and J lost 10 bases, with 18 bases between them. The germline V gene encodes CDR1 SGHRS and CDR2 YFSETQ. The CDR3 has 14 amino acids. The CDR3 nucleotides are TGCGCCAGCAGCACCGGGGAGATAAGTCGGGAGCAGTTCTTC. Protein product: CASSTGEISREQFF.

This chain links TRBV19 with TRBJ1-6; 9 bases match TRBD1. The CDR3 totals 17 residues. Germline lookup yields CDR1 LNHDA and CDR2 SQIVND (reference sequence). Germline trimming cut 6 bases from V and 7 bases from J; bases unmatched to any gene: 13. Here the CDR3 DNA reads TGTGCCAGTAGGCCGGGACAGGGCCGGTATAACAATTCACCCCTCCACTTT. Protein sequence: CASRPGQGRYNNSPLHF.

J is TRBJ2-3 and V is TRBV6-1; 7 bases line up with TRBD2. The length of the CDR3 is 15 residues. With 7 bases clipped from V and 2 bases from J, the junction kept 9 bases outside the gene matches. Germline-derived CDR1 and CDR2 are MNHNS and SASEGT. The CDR3 DNA reads TGTGCCAGCATGGGGGGGGAGCATGTCACAGATACGCAGTATTTT. Residues: CASMGGEHVTDTQYF.

V is TRBV6-1 and J is TRBJ1-5, with D perhaps matching TRBD1 (5 bases). Trimming stripped 6 bases from V and 5 bases from J, with 14 bases between. From germline, CDR1 is MNHNS and CDR2 SASEGT. CDR3 length equals 14 residues. CDR3 loop: CASREGLVDQPQHF. The DNA of the CDR3 is TGTGCCAGCAGGGAGGGGTTAGTTGATCAGCCCCAGCATTTT.

The chain links TRBV30 to TRBJ2-5; 9 bases are a match to TRBD1. After removal of 1 base from V and 1 base from J, the junction contained 4 bases not matched to a gene. Germline CDR1 GTSNPN, CDR2 SVGIG (reference sequence). This CDR3 region has 15 residues. DNA of the CDR3: TGTGCCTGGAGTGGGGACAGGGCCCTCCAAGAGACCCAGTACTTC. Its translation: CAWSGDRALQETQYF.

Only a few counts were recorded for this clone. The chain has TRBV6-6 and TRBJ2-7, with a possible D match to TRBD1 (5 bases). Germline V CDR1 and CDR2: MNHNY, SVGAGI (reference sequence). V lost 2 bases and J lost 6, with 11 bases in between. CDR3 length: 13 amino acids. DNA for the CDR3: TGTGCCAGCAGTTACGCCCGGCAGGGCGAGCAGTACTTC. Protein: CASSYARQGEQYF.

This sequence joins TRBV29-1 and TRBJ1-1, with a possible D match to TRBD1 (5 bases). The V gene's germline CDR1 is SQVTM and CDR2 ANQGSEA. Trimming removed 2 bases from V and 6 bases from J, with 10 bases in between. This CDR3 spans 12 amino acids. CDR3 region: CSVELGGAEAFF. As DNA, the CDR3 is TGCAGCGTTGAACTGGGAGGGGCTGAAGCTTTCTTT.

This rearrangement joins TRBV9 to TRBJ2-3, with 11 positions matching TRBD2. Germline lookup yields CDR1 SGDLS and CDR2 YYNGEE. V shed 1 base and J 5 bases; nucleotides not matched to a gene: 6. The CDR3 sequence is 16 residues long. The CDR3 spells CASSVLGLAGGDTQYF. The CDR3 DNA reads TGTGCCAGCAGCGTACTGGGTCTAGCGGGGGGAGATACGCAGTATTTT.